This entry lists 22 T cell receptor beta chains sequenced from one sample in a study of shared clonotypes between healthy human individuals. Clones were read by immunoSEQ multiplex PCR, and TCRdb kept only the in-frame ones, dropping some. The sample yields some 2.4 million clones, roughly 93% seen once. The sequenced sample consisted of naive CD4+ T cells from PBMCs. Subset specified: CD45RA+ positively selected. The source is a man younger than 35 in good health. Some clones in this sample may be carry-over from other donors' samples.

This clone was counted once. The genes are TRBV6-1 and TRBJ1-2, with a tentative D call TRBD1 (5 bases). CDR1 and CDR2 from the germline V gene are MNHNS and SASEGT. V lost 6 bases, J lost 1 base, and 15 bases lay in between. This CDR3 has 15 residues. CDR3: CASRPGGALNYGYTF. The DNA for the CDR3 is TGTGCCAGCAGACCCGGGGGTGCCCTTAACTATGGCTACACCTTC.

The chain uses TRBV7-3 and TRBJ2-1, with D maybe TRBD1 (6 bases). In germline, CDR1 is SGHTA, CDR2 FQGTGA. This CDR3 is built from 15 residues. The V gene lost 0 bases and the J gene lost 2 bases, with 8 bases spanning the gap. The CDR3 DNA is TGTGCCAGCAGCTTAACGGGACAACCCTACAATGAGCAGTTCTTC. Translated: CASSLTGQPYNEQFF. Drawing the rest from reference TRBV7-3 and TRBJ2-1, the complete variable domain is GAGVSQTPSNKVTEKGKYVELRCDPISGHTALYWYRQSLGQGPEFLIYFQGTGAADDSGLPNDRFFAVRPEGSVSTLKIQRTERGDSAVYLCASSLTGQPYNEQFFGPGTRLTVL.

V is TRBV7-8 and J is TRBJ1-2, with 9 bases lining up with TRBD1. Trimming cost V 5 bases and J 4 bases; bases outside gene matches: 11. The CDR3 length is 16 residues. Germline-derived CDR1 and CDR2 are SGHVS and FQNEAQ. The CDR3 DNA sequence: TGTGCCAGCAGCCCCACCGGGACAGGGACCCCCTATGGCTACACCTTC. It translates to CASSPTGTGTPYGYTF.

This clone was observed once. CDR3 DNA sequence: TGTGCCAGCAGTTACCCAAGGTTGGGGGGAGCTCAGCCCCAGCATTTT. It translates to CASSYPRLGGAQPQHF. The chain joins TRBV6-5 to TRBJ1-5, with a weak D call TRBD1 (5 bases). The CDR3 spans 16 residues. CDR1 is MNHEY and CDR2 is SVGAGI in the germline V gene. V was shortened by 2 bases and J by 6 bases, with 17 bases between the two germline ends.

The rearrangement joins TRBV19 to TRBJ1-2, with 9 bases that match TRBD1. Trimming removed 3 bases from V and 8 bases from J; junction bases left unmatched: 10. The CDR3 totals 15 residues. Germline assignment: CDR1 LNHDA and CDR2 SQIVND (reference sequence). The CDR3: CASSIPSGTGYGYTF. CDR3 DNA sequence: TGTGCCAGTAGTATTCCTTCCGGGACAGGGTACGGCTACACCTTC.

This chain connects TRBV10-3 to TRBJ2-2; D ambiguous. Germline V CDR1 and CDR2: ENHRY, SYGVKD. This CDR3 comprises 17 residues. Trimming stripped 2 bases from V and 0 bases from J, with 13 bases between. The CDR3 loop is CAISEPTVAANTGELFF. DNA for the CDR3: TGTGCCATCAGTGAGCCGACTGTAGCTGCGAACACCGGGGAGCTGTTTTTT.

In this sample, this clone turned up once. The DNA for the CDR3 is TGTGCCAGCAGCCAAACAAGGACCCGCTACGAGCAGTACTTC. It codes for CASSQTRTRYEQYF. The rearrangement joins TRBV27 to TRBJ2-7; D unresolved. The ends were cut back, 6 bases at V and 3 bases at J, with 15 bases in the middle. CDR1 and CDR2 from the germline V gene are MNHEY and SMNVEV (reference sequence). The CDR3 is 14 residues long.

The chain combines TRBV7-8 with TRBJ1-3; the D is unclear. From germline, CDR1 is SGHVS and CDR2 FQNEAQ. This CDR3 comprises 16 residues. V lost 3 bases and J lost 0, with 12 bases in between. CDR3 DNA sequence: TGTGCCAGCAGCTTGGTCGGGTCGAGCTCTGGAAACACCATATATTTT. It yields the protein CASSLVGSSSGNTIYF.

This sequence joins TRBV27 and TRBJ2-5; D might be TRBD1 or TRBD2, each matching 5 bases. Germline-derived CDR1 and CDR2 are MNHEY and SMNVEV (reference sequence). The CDR3 runs 15 residues. V was clipped by 1 base and J by 2 bases, with 11 bases between them. The CDR3 DNA sequence: TGTGCCAGCAGTTTATTCGGGGCAGATCAAGAGACCCAGTACTTC. It translates to CASSLFGADQETQYF.

The chain has TRBV18 and TRBJ2-3; D is uncertain. Germline V gene lookup returns CDR1 KGHSH and CDR2 LQKENI. Trimming left V 8 bases short and J 4 bases short, with 13 bases between. This CDR3 is 13 amino acids long. In DNA, the CDR3 is TGTGCCAGCGAAGCCCTTCTCCCAGATACGCAGTATTTT. It encodes CASEALLPDTQYF.

This rearrangement joins TRBV5-1 to TRBJ1-4; 7 nucleotides match TRBD1. This CDR3 is 15 amino acids long. Germline V gene sequence: CDR1 SGHRS, CDR2 YFSETQ. Trimming removed 4 bases from V and 4 bases from J; junction bases left unmatched: 7. The CDR3 sequence is CASSGGQAFNEKLFF. CDR3 coding DNA: TGCGCCAGCAGCGGTGGACAGGCTTTTAATGAAAAACTGTTTTTT.

The chain is built from TRBV11-3 and TRBJ2-5; D is perhaps TRBD2 (6 bases). The V and J ends lost 5 bases and 11 bases respectively, with 12 bases between them. This CDR3 spans 11 amino acids. Germline CDR1 SGHNT, CDR2 YENEEA. The CDR3 DNA follows: TGTGCCAGCAGCAAAGGAGGGATGCAGTACTTC. It translates to CASSKGGMQYF.

V is TRBV5-8 and J is TRBJ1-5, with D uncertain. Germline CDR1 is SGHTS and CDR2 is YDEGEE. Trimming took off 0 bases at V and 5 bases at J, with 18 bases between the two ends. The CDR3 is made up of 17 amino acids. DNA of the CDR3: TGTGCCAGCAGCTTGGTTTTATCAGCCGGAAGGGATCAGCCCCAGCATTTT. Protein: CASSLVLSAGRDQPQHF. Looking up the rest from reference TRBV5-8 and TRBJ1-5 gives the full variable domain: EAGVTQSPTHLIKTRGQQATLRCSPISGHTSVYWYQQALGLGLQFLLWYDEGEERNRGNFPPRFSGRQFPNYSSELNVNALELEDSALYLCASSLVLSAGRDQPQHFGDGTRLSIL.

As for this clone: This sample includes further DNA sequences coding for the same CDR3. The genes are TRBV9 and TRBJ2-7; D gene uncertain. The CDR3 length is 15 residues. Germline assignment: CDR1 SGDLS and CDR2 YYNGEE. The V end was cut by 4 bases, the J end by 2 bases, with 16 bases between. CDR3 residues: CASSPRASGTYEQYF. In DNA form, the CDR3 reads TGTGCCAGCAGCCCCCGGGCTTCAGGCACCTACGAGCAGTACTTC.

The V and J genes are TRBV9 and TRBJ2-1; no clear D gene. CDR1 SGDLS and CDR2 YYNGEE come from the germline V gene. V lost 1 base and J 7 bases, leaving 9 bases between the germline ends. The CDR3 is made up of 13 amino acids. The CDR3 region is CASSVSLGNEQFF. In DNA form, the CDR3 reads TGTGCCAGCAGCGTAAGTCTAGGAAATGAGCAGTTCTTC.

J is TRBJ2-1 and V is TRBV10-3; TRBD1 matches 11 bases. The CDR3 has 16 amino acids. V lost 6 bases, J lost 6 bases, and 10 bases stayed unmatched. Per germline, CDR1 ENHRY and CDR2 SYGVKD. For the CDR3, the DNA is TGTGCCATCAGCCCCGGACAGGGGGCTTTTGGCAATGAGCAGTTCTTC. It yields the protein CAISPGQGAFGNEQFF.

The rearrangement joins TRBV13 to TRBJ2-1; unclear D gene. Trimming cost V 6 bases and J 0 bases, with 12 bases left between them. This CDR3 has 15 amino acids. Germline-derived CDR1 and CDR2 are PRHDT and FYEKMQ (reference sequence). The CDR3 nucleotides are TGTGCCAGCAGGCAAATACCGAGCTCCTACAATGAGCAGTTCTTC. Its translation: CASRQIPSSYNEQFF.

The chain links TRBV28 to TRBJ2-7; 10 bases are a match to TRBD1. Unmatched junction bases numbered 8, after V lost 4 bases and J lost 2 bases. The CDR3 contains 16 residues. Germline V CDR1 and CDR2: MDHEN, SYDVKM. CDR3 nucleotide sequence: TGTGCCAGCAGTTCTCCGGGACAGGGGCCCCCCTACGAGCAGTACTTC. Translation gives CASSSPGQGPPYEQYF.

The chain recombines TRBV7-8 with TRBJ2-5; 11 positions match TRBD2. J was trimmed by 5 bases and V by 5 bases; bases with no gene match: 7. Germline V gene data show CDR1 as SGHVS and CDR2 as FQNEAQ. CDR3 length: 15 residues. The CDR3: CASSTASGRPETQYF. The CDR3 nucleotides are TGTGCCAGCAGCACGGCTAGCGGGAGGCCGGAGACCCAGTACTTC. Full variable domain (outside the CDR3, taken from reference TRBV7-8 and TRBJ2-5): GAGVSQSPRYKVAKRGQDVALRCDPISGHVSLFWYQQALGQGPEFLTYFQNEAQLDKSGLPSDRFFAERPEGSVSTLKIQRTQQEDSAVYLCASSTASGRPETQYFGPGTRLLVL.

The rearrangement links TRBV29-1 to TRBJ2-5, with TRBD1 matching over 7 bases. The CDR3 extends over 13 amino acids. J gave up 5 bases and V 2 bases, and 5 bases lay outside the gene matches. The germline V gene has CDR1 SQVTM and CDR2 ANQGSEA. CDR3 nucleotides: TGCAGCGTTGAAAAGGGGGCGAGGGAGACCCAGTACTTC. Its protein product is CSVEKGARETQYF.

This rearrangement joins TRBV10-3 to TRBJ2-7, with TRBD1 identical over 9 bases. Germline CDR1 ENHRY, CDR2 SYGVKD. V lost 3 bases and J lost 6; bases outside the gene matches: 9. This CDR3 is built from 15 residues. This CDR3 is CAISDPRDRESEQYF. In DNA, the CDR3 is TGTGCCATCAGTGATCCGAGGGACAGGGAATCCGAGCAGTACTTC.

This rearrangement joins TRBV28 to TRBJ2-7; D remains ambiguous. This CDR3 spans 14 amino acids. The V end lost 2 bases, the J end lost 3 bases, and 11 bases lay between the germline ends. Germline V gives CDR1 MDHEN, CDR2 SYDVKM. The DNA of the CDR3 is TGTGCCAGCAGTTTAGTCGGCCAAAACTACGAGCAGTACTTC. Translating gives CASSLVGQNYEQYF.